The 9 T cell receptor beta chains below all came from one sample that was sequenced in a study of shared clonotypes between healthy human individuals. TCRdb keeps only in-frame clones here, not all; method: immunoSEQ multiplex PCR. The sample comprises roughly 2 million clones, approximately 94% of which are singletons, and about 0.13% rests with the top ten. The sequenced sample was naive CD4+ T cells sorted from blood. Specified subset: CD45RA+ positively selected. Every receptor here comes from a man younger than 30 in good health.

The chain joins TRBV11-3 to TRBJ2-3, with a tentative D call TRBD1 (5 bases). This CDR3 has 18 amino acids. Trimming pared 1 base from V and 2 bases from J, leaving 19 bases between. Germline V lookup: CDR1 SGHNT, CDR2 YENEEA. CDR3 DNA sequence: TGTGCCAGCAGCTTAGGGCCGGCGCCTCAGGGTCCCACAGATACGCAGTATTTT. Amino acids: CASSLGPAPQGPTDTQYF.

The chain is built from TRBV5-8 and TRBJ2-7; D unclear. Trimming stripped 4 bases from V and 4 bases from J, with 12 bases between. The CDR3 totals 13 residues. Looked up from germline, CDR1 is SGHTS and CDR2 is YDEGEE. The CDR3: CASSGWIRYEQYF. CDR3 sequence (DNA): TGTGCCAGCAGCGGATGGATCCGTTACGAGCAGTACTTC.

V and J are TRBV5-4 and TRBJ2-7; TRBD1 aligns across 7 bases. Germline V gives CDR1 SGHNT, CDR2 YYREEE (reference sequence). The V and J ends lost 0 bases and 0 bases, in that order; junction bases with no gene match: 9. The CDR3 length is 17 residues. This CDR3 reads CASSLDLDRASSYEQYF. As DNA, the CDR3 is TGTGCCAGCAGCTTGGACCTCGACAGGGCGAGCTCCTACGAGCAGTACTTC.

The rearrangement links TRBV28 to TRBJ1-1; TRBD1 is a possible D gene (6 bases). V lost 6 bases and J lost 5, with 19 bases in between. The CDR3 is 15 amino acids. Germline CDR1 reads MDHEN; CDR2 reads SYDVKM. CDR3 sequence (DNA): TGTGCCAGCAGGGGGGCGGCGGGCCCAAAAACTGAAGCTTTCTTT. Encoded protein: CASRGAAGPKTEAFF.

The chain joins TRBV5-1 to TRBJ2-7; D call uncertain. Germline CDR1 is SGHRS and CDR2 is YFSETQ. This CDR3 is 14 amino acids long. V lost 4 bases to trimming and J lost 0 bases, with 11 bases between them. DNA of the CDR3: TGCGCCAGCAGCGTCGCAGGAAGCTCCTACGAGCAGTACTTC. It is translated as CASSVAGSSYEQYF.

The rearrangement links TRBV6-6 to TRBJ2-5; D ambiguous. V was clipped by 8 bases and J by 3 bases, with 16 bases between them. The germline gives CDR1 MNHNY, CDR2 SVGAGI (reference sequence). This CDR3 region has 14 residues. The CDR3 is CASGDTALKETQYF. In nucleotides, the CDR3 is TGTGCCAGCGGCGATACGGCACTGAAAGAGACCCAGTACTTC.

The V gene is TRBV6-1, the J gene TRBJ1-6, with a possible D match to TRBD1 (6 bases). The CDR3 runs to 17 residues. Germline V gene sequence: CDR1 MNHNS, CDR2 SASEGT. Trimming left V 3 bases short and J 5 bases short, with 17 bases between. The CDR3 is CASSDLPGQSNNSPLHF. The DNA for the CDR3 is TGTGCCAGCAGTGATCTCCCAGGACAGAGTAATAATTCACCCCTCCACTTT.

As to this clone: The junction differs from germline at one of its ends, possibly a read error. Other DNA sequences in this specimen translate into the identical CDR3. V usage is TRBV4-1 and J usage is TRBJ1-2; maybe TRBD1 (5 bases). Germline V gene sequence: CDR1 MGHRA, CDR2 YSYEKL. The CDR3 runs to 16 residues. The CDR3 nucleotides read TGTGCCAGCAGCCAAGCATCGGCCAGGGAAAGTTATGGCTACACCTTC. Protein product: CASSQASARESYGYTF.

The V and J genes are TRBV5-1 and TRBJ1-4; 7 nucleotides align to TRBD1. This CDR3 has 14 residues. CDR1 is SGHRS, CDR2 YFSETQ, per germline. J lost 5 bases, V lost 5 bases, and 6 bases had no gene match. This CDR3 reads CASRQTGPNEKLFF. The CDR3 DNA follows: TGCGCCAGCAGACAGACAGGGCCGAATGAAAAACTGTTTTTT.